The T cell receptor (beta chain) under discussion was sequenced for a study of shared clonotypes between healthy human individuals. Study-wide results and limits: When naive CD4 clonotypes were compared across several donors, around 4.6% were shared.

Regarding this clone: What it recognizes is unknown.

CD8 cells regarded as naive lacked CD45RO, were positively chosen for CCR7, and omitted terminally differentiated effector memory CD45RA+ cells. TCRdb's copy holds only in-frame clones and misses some; the assay was immunoSEQ multiplex PCR. The sample records just over 2,000,000 clones, roughly 95% being singletons. The source of this sequence is a man between 18 and 35 years old in good health. What was sequenced was naive CD8+ T cells sorted from blood.

The CDR3 is CASLTGTVNTGELFF. The CDR3 nucleotides are TGTGCCAGCCTTACCGGGACAGTGAACACCGGGGAGCTGTTTTTT. The chain joins TRBV7-9 to TRBJ2-2; 7 bases match TRBD1. The junction had 7 bases not matched to a gene; V was cut back by 8 bases and J by 1 base. The CDR3 has 15 amino acids. Germline loops: CDR1 SEHNR, CDR2 FQNEAQ (reference sequence).